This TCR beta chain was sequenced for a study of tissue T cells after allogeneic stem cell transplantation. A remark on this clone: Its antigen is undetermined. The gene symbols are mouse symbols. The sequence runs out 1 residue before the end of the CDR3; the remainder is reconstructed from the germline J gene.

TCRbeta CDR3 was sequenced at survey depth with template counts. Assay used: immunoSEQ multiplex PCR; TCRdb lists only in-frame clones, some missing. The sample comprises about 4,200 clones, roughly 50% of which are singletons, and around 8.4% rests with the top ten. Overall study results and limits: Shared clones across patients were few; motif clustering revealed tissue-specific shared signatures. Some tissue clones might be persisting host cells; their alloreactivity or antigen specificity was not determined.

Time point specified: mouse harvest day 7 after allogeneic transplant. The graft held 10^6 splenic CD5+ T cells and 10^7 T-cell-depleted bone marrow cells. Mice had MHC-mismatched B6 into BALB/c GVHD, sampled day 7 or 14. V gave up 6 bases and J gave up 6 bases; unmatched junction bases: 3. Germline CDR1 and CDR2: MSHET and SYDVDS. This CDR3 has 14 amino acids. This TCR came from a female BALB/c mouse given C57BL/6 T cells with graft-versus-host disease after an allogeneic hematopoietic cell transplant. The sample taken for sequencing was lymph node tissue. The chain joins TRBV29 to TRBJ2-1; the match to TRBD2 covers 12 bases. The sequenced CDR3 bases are TGTGCTAGCAGGACTGGGGGGGCGCGTGCTGAGCAGTTC. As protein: CASRTGGARAEQF. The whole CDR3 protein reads CASRTGGARAEQFF. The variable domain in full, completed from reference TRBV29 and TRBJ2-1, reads DMKVTQMPRYLIKRMGENVLLECGQDMSHETMYWYRQDPGLGLQLIYISYDVDSNSEGDIPKGYRVSRKKREHFSLILDSAKTNQTSVYFCASRTGGARAEQFFGPGTRLTVL.